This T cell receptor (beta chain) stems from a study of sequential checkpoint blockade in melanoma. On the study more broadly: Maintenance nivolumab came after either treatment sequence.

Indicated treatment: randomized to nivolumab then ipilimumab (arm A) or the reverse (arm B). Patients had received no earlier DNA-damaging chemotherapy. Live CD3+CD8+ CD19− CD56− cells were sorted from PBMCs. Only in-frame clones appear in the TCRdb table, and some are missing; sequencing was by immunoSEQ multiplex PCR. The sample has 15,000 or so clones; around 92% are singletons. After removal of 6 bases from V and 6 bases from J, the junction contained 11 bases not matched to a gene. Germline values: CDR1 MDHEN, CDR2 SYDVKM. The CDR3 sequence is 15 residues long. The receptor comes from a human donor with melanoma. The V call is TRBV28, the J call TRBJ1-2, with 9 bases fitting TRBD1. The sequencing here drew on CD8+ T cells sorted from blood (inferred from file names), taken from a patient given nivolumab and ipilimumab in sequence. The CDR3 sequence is CASSQLQGALDGYTF. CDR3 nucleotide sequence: TGTGCCAGCAGCCAGCTACAGGGGGCGCTTGATGGCTACACCTTC.